The rows below give T cell receptor beta chains drawn from one sample of a study of T cell repertoires in cytomegalovirus infection. TCRdb re-called the reads through MiXCR, storing one row per CDR3 protein. This table has about 400,000 distinct CDR3 sequences, about 34% appearing once. Their cognate antigens are unknown. The sample consisted of cultured PBMCs, taken from culture after CMV antigen stimulation. The receptors here all came from a human donor in good health (CMV status not recorded). Some clones in this sample may be carry-over from other donors' samples. Both conserved end residues are part of each CDR3. Each record gives: D gene, J gene, clone size, V gene, CDR3 DNA, CDR3 protein. The D gene is left open where the match is weak. The size field is filled for only some rows; it gives once, few, many or a size class.

d_call: NA
j_call: TRBJ1-6
clone_size: many
v_call: TRBV20-1
cdr3_nt: TGCAGTGCTAGATCCCCCGCTAGCTCCTATAATTCACCCCTCCACTTT
cdr3_aa: CSARSPASSYNSPLHF

d_call: NA
j_call: TRBJ1-5
clone_size: NA
v_call: TRBV28
cdr3_nt: TGTGCCAGCAGTTTGGAGGACGGTAATCAGCCCCAGCATTTT
cdr3_aa: CASSLEDGNQPQHF

d_call: NA
j_call: TRBJ1-2
clone_size: NA
v_call: TRBV28
cdr3_nt: TGTGCCAGCAGGCCGCCGGGGACACAGTATGGCTACACCTTC
cdr3_aa: CASRPPGTQYGYTF

d_call: NA
j_call: TRBJ2-1
clone_size: NA
v_call: TRBV11-3
cdr3_nt: TGTGCCAGCATTAAGGGGAGCTCCTACAATGAGCAGTTCTTC
cdr3_aa: CASIKGSSYNEQFF

d_call: TRBD2
j_call: TRBJ2-1
clone_size: few
v_call: TRBV6-2/TRBV6-3
cdr3_nt: TGTGCCAGCAGAAGAACAACTAGCGGGGGTTACAATGAGCAGTTCTTC
cdr3_aa: CASRRTTSGGYNEQFF

d_call: TRBD1
j_call: TRBJ1-3
clone_size: NA
v_call: TRBV7-6
cdr3_nt: TGTGCCAGCAGCTCGGACAGGGAAGACACCATATATTTT
cdr3_aa: CASSSDREDTIYF

d_call: NA
j_call: TRBJ2-5
clone_size: few
v_call: TRBV7-9
cdr3_nt: TGTGCCAGCAGACGGAAAGGACCTGTACAAGAGACCCAGTACTTC
cdr3_aa: CASRRKGPVQETQYF

d_call: NA
j_call: TRBJ2-5
clone_size: many
v_call: TRBV7-9
cdr3_nt: TGTGCCAGCACCCGAGGGGCCCAAGAGACCCAGTACTTC
cdr3_aa: CASTRGAQETQYF

d_call: NA
j_call: TRBJ1-2
clone_size: few
v_call: TRBV4-1
cdr3_nt: TGCGCCAGCAGTCAAAACTTGGGGGTCGGCTATGGCTACACCTTC
cdr3_aa: CASSQNLGVGYGYTF

d_call: NA
j_call: TRBJ2-1
clone_size: NA
v_call: TRBV20-1
cdr3_nt: TGCAGTGCTAGAGATGTTCTCAGGGGCCCTGAGCAGTTCTTC
cdr3_aa: CSARDVLRGPEQFF

d_call: NA
j_call: TRBJ1-5
clone_size: NA
v_call: TRBV20-1
cdr3_nt: TGCAGTGCTAATGGGACACCGGGCCATACGGGCAATCAGCCCCAGCATTTT
cdr3_aa: CSANGTPGHTGNQPQHF

d_call: TRBD1
j_call: TRBJ2-3
clone_size: NA
v_call: TRBV5-5
cdr3_nt: TGTGCCAGCAGCAAGGGACAGCTAGGCACAGATACGCAGTATTTT
cdr3_aa: CASSKGQLGTDTQYF

d_call: NA
j_call: TRBJ1-5
clone_size: NA
v_call: TRBV7-2
cdr3_nt: TGTGCCAGCAGCCCATATGTAAATCAGCCCCAGCATTTT
cdr3_aa: CASSPYVNQPQHF

d_call: TRBD2
j_call: TRBJ2-1
clone_size: NA
v_call: TRBV7-9
cdr3_nt: TGTGCCAGCAGCTACCGATTAGCGGGAGAGGGCAATGAGCAGTTCTTC
cdr3_aa: CASSYRLAGEGNEQFF

d_call: NA
j_call: TRBJ1-1
clone_size: NA
v_call: TRBV7-8
cdr3_nt: TGTGCCAGCAGCGAGGTAGCGAACACTGAAGCTTTCTTT
cdr3_aa: CASSEVANTEAFF

d_call: NA
j_call: TRBJ1-6
clone_size: many
v_call: TRBV12-3/TRBV12-4
cdr3_nt: TGTGCCAGCAGTCCGGGACTCCTTAATTCACCCCTCCACTTT
cdr3_aa: CASSPGLLNSPLHF

d_call: TRBD2
j_call: TRBJ2-2
clone_size: NA
v_call: TRBV6-5
cdr3_nt: TGTGCCAGCAGTTTCTCAGCGGGAGCGAACACCGGGGAGCTGTTTTTT
cdr3_aa: CASSFSAGANTGELFF

d_call: NA
j_call: TRBJ2-6
clone_size: once
v_call: TRBV11-1
cdr3_nt: TGTGCCAGCTTCGGGGATCCAAAACACTCTGGGGCCAACGTCCTGACTTTC
cdr3_aa: CASFGDPKHSGANVLTF

d_call: TRBD2
j_call: TRBJ2-1
clone_size: few
v_call: TRBV4-3
cdr3_nt: TGCGCCAGCAGCCAAGAACTAGCGGGAGGGAGGAATGAGCAGTTCTTC
cdr3_aa: CASSQELAGGRNEQFF

d_call: NA
j_call: TRBJ2-5
clone_size: NA
v_call: TRBV7-8
cdr3_nt: TGTGCCAGCAGCTTTGTGGCTAGTATGAAGACCCAGTACTTC
cdr3_aa: CASSFVASMKTQYF

d_call: NA
j_call: TRBJ2-5
clone_size: NA
v_call: TRBV20-1
cdr3_nt: TGCAGTGCTAGAGGGGGTAGCAAGGGGTTACAAGAGACCCAGTACTTC
cdr3_aa: CSARGGSKGLQETQYF

d_call: TRBD2
j_call: TRBJ2-5
clone_size: NA
v_call: TRBV11-2
cdr3_nt: TGTGCCAGCAGCTTGTCCAGGACTAGCGGGCAAGAGACCCAGTACTTC
cdr3_aa: CASSLSRTSGQETQYF

d_call: TRBD1
j_call: TRBJ2-2
clone_size: NA
v_call: TRBV7-8
cdr3_nt: TGTGCCAGCAGCTTAGCACGGACAGGGGGCATCGGGGAGCTGTTTTTT
cdr3_aa: CASSLARTGGIGELFF

d_call: NA
j_call: TRBJ2-5
clone_size: NA
v_call: TRBV25-1
cdr3_nt: TGTGCCAGCAGTGCCTCGGGGGAGACCCAGTACTTC
cdr3_aa: CASSASGETQYF

d_call: TRBD1
j_call: TRBJ1-6
clone_size: NA
v_call: TRBV6-8
cdr3_nt: TGTGCCACCAGACACCCCCTAGATGAAGGGGGCACCTCACCCCTCCACTTT
cdr3_aa: CATRHPLDEGGTSPLHF

d_call: NA
j_call: TRBJ1-1
clone_size: NA
v_call: TRBV7-2
cdr3_nt: TGTGCCAGCAGCTCTTGGGCGGGCACTGAAGCTTTCTTT
cdr3_aa: CASSSWAGTEAFF

d_call: NA
j_call: TRBJ1-3
clone_size: few
v_call: TRBV7-4
cdr3_nt: TGTGCCAGCAGCTTATTGTCTCTATCGAACACCATATATTTT
cdr3_aa: CASSLLSLSNTIYF

d_call: TRBD2
j_call: TRBJ2-7
clone_size: NA
v_call: TRBV6-2/TRBV6-3
cdr3_nt: TGTGCCAGCGGCGGGGCGGGAGGAGAGCAGTACTTC
cdr3_aa: CASGGAGGEQYF

d_call: NA
j_call: TRBJ2-1
clone_size: NA
v_call: TRBV12-5
cdr3_nt: TGTGCTAGTGGTTTGGCCCGGGGCGAGTCGGCTGAGCAGTTCTTC
cdr3_aa: CASGLARGESAEQFF

d_call: NA
j_call: TRBJ1-3
clone_size: NA
v_call: TRBV20-1
cdr3_nt: TGCAGTGCTACCGACGGGGAGATCTCTGGAAACACCATATATTTT
cdr3_aa: CSATDGEISGNTIYF

d_call: NA
j_call: TRBJ2-1
clone_size: NA
v_call: TRBV6-2/TRBV6-3
cdr3_nt: TGTGCCAGCAGTTTCCAGCCCAAAAATGAGCAGTTCTTC
cdr3_aa: CASSFQPKNEQFF

d_call: NA
j_call: TRBJ2-1
clone_size: NA
v_call: TRBV6-2/TRBV6-3
cdr3_nt: TGTGCCAGCAGCCCGAACACGGGGCAGGGCTACAATGAGCAGTTCTTC
cdr3_aa: CASSPNTGQGYNEQFF

d_call: NA
j_call: TRBJ2-5
clone_size: NA
v_call: TRBV6-5
cdr3_nt: TGTGCCAGCAGTTACCTTGGGGTAACGGAGACCCAGTACTTC
cdr3_aa: CASSYLGVTETQYF

d_call: NA
j_call: TRBJ2-5
clone_size: NA
v_call: TRBV7-9
cdr3_nt: TGTGCCAGCAGCTTGAGGGGCGGGCGGAGCCAAGAGACCCAGTACTTC
cdr3_aa: CASSLRGGRSQETQYF

d_call: NA
j_call: TRBJ1-5
clone_size: few
v_call: TRBV27
cdr3_nt: TGCCCTGGAGAGGCAGTCCGCAATCAGCCCCAGCATTTT
cdr3_aa: CPGEAVRNQPQHF

d_call: TRBD2
j_call: TRBJ2-2
clone_size: NA
v_call: TRBV7-2
cdr3_nt: TGTGCCAGCGGGACTAGCGGGAGATCCGGGGAGCTGTTTTTT
cdr3_aa: CASGTSGRSGELFF

d_call: NA
j_call: TRBJ2-2
clone_size: NA
v_call: TRBV7-8
cdr3_nt: TGTGCCAGCAGCTTAATGGGGGGATTGAGCACCGGGGAGCTGTTTTTT
cdr3_aa: CASSLMGGLSTGELFF

d_call: TRBD1
j_call: TRBJ2-5
clone_size: NA
v_call: TRBV28
cdr3_nt: TGTGCCAGCAGCCTATCCGGGACAGGGGTGACGGAGACCCAGTACTTC
cdr3_aa: CASSLSGTGVTETQYF

d_call: NA
j_call: TRBJ1-2
clone_size: few
v_call: TRBV14
cdr3_nt: TGTGCCAGCAGCATGGAGAGGCAGACTAACTATGGCTACACCTTC
cdr3_aa: CASSMERQTNYGYTF

d_call: NA
j_call: TRBJ2-3
clone_size: NA
v_call: TRBV27
cdr3_nt: TGTGCCAGCATGCCATCCGGTGCGACAGATACGCAGTATTTT
cdr3_aa: CASMPSGATDTQYF

d_call: NA
j_call: TRBJ2-1
clone_size: NA
v_call: TRBV7-7
cdr3_nt: TGTGCCAGCAGCTTAGAGGGGGGACCCTACAATGAGCAGTTCTTC
cdr3_aa: CASSLEGGPYNEQFF

d_call: NA
j_call: TRBJ2-2
clone_size: NA
v_call: TRBV6-2/TRBV6-3
cdr3_nt: TGTGCCAGCAGTTACCTTGTCGGCACCGGGGAGCTGTTTTTT
cdr3_aa: CASSYLVGTGELFF

d_call: NA
j_call: TRBJ2-3
clone_size: few
v_call: TRBV10-2
cdr3_nt: TGCGCCAGCAGTGCTCGGGAGTCAGATACGCAGTATTTT
cdr3_aa: CASSARESDTQYF

d_call: TRBD1
j_call: TRBJ2-5
clone_size: NA
v_call: TRBV7-2
cdr3_nt: TGTGCCAGCAGCTTCCAGGGGGCTCGCCAAGAGACCCAGTACTTC
cdr3_aa: CASSFQGARQETQYF

d_call: NA
j_call: TRBJ2-2
clone_size: NA
v_call: TRBV7-9
cdr3_nt: TGTGCCAGCAGCCCCCTTGGGACCGGGGAGCTGTTTTTT
cdr3_aa: CASSPLGTGELFF

d_call: NA
j_call: TRBJ2-2
clone_size: NA
v_call: TRBV7-6
cdr3_nt: TGTGCCAGCAGCTTTAAACAGCAGGGGCACACCGGGGAGCTGTTTTTT
cdr3_aa: CASSFKQQGHTGELFF

d_call: TRBD2
j_call: TRBJ2-3
clone_size: once
v_call: TRBV7-6
cdr3_nt: TGTGCCAGCAGTCCCGGACTAGCGGGAGGGCCGTATACAGATACGCAGTATTTT
cdr3_aa: CASSPGLAGGPYTDTQYF

d_call: TRBD2
j_call: TRBJ2-7
clone_size: NA
v_call: TRBV6-5
cdr3_nt: TGTGCCAGCAGTTACGTGGGGACTAGCGTCTACGAGCAGTACTTC
cdr3_aa: CASSYVGTSVYEQYF

d_call: TRBD1
j_call: TRBJ1-2
clone_size: NA
v_call: TRBV20-1
cdr3_nt: TGCAGTGCTCCCGGAGGGGACAGGGGAGGATTTAACTATGGCTACACCTTC
cdr3_aa: CSAPGGDRGGFNYGYTF

d_call: TRBD1
j_call: TRBJ2-4
clone_size: few
v_call: TRBV7-2
cdr3_nt: TGTGCCAGCACCCAGAGGGTAACAGGGGGCGCGGAAAACATTCAGTACTTC
cdr3_aa: CASTQRVTGGAENIQYF

d_call: NA
j_call: TRBJ1-2
clone_size: NA
v_call: TRBV19
cdr3_nt: TGTGCCAGTTACGAACCCGGGGGCGCTTACTATGGCTACACCTTC
cdr3_aa: CASYEPGGAYYGYTF

d_call: NA
j_call: TRBJ1-1
clone_size: many
v_call: TRBV28
cdr3_nt: TGTGCCAGCAGGCCCCCAAACGTGGAAGAAGCTTTCTTT
cdr3_aa: CASRPPNVEEAFF

d_call: NA
j_call: TRBJ2-2
clone_size: once
v_call: TRBV19
cdr3_nt: TGTGCCAGTACCAAGGACGGGAACACCGGGGAGCTGTTTTTT
cdr3_aa: CASTKDGNTGELFF

d_call: NA
j_call: TRBJ1-2
clone_size: many
v_call: TRBV11-1
cdr3_nt: TGTGCCAGCAGCTTAGATGTCAGAACTAACTATGGCTACACCTTC
cdr3_aa: CASSLDVRTNYGYTF

d_call: NA
j_call: TRBJ1-1
clone_size: many
v_call: TRBV19
cdr3_nt: TGTGCCAGTAGTATGGGTTGGCAGAACACTGAAGCTTTCTTT
cdr3_aa: CASSMGWQNTEAFF